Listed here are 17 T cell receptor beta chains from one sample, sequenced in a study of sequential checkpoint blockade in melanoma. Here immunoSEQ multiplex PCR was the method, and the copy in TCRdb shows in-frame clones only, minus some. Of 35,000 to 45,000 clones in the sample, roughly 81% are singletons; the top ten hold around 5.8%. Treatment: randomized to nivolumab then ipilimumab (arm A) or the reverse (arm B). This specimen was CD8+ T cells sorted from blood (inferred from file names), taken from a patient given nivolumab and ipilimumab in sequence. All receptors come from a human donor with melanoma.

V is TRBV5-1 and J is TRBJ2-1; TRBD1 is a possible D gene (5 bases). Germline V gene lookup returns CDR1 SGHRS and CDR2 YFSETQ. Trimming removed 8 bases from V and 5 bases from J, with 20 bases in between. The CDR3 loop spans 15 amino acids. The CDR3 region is CARPLTARRDNEQFF. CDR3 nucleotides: TGCGCCAGACCTCTGACAGCAAGAAGAGACAATGAGCAGTTCTTC.

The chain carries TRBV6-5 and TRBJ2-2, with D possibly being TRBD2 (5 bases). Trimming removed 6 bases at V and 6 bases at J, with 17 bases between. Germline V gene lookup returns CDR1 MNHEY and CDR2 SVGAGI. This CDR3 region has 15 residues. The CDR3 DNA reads TGTGCCAGCAGCTCCCTTGAGGGCGTTGCCGGGGAGCTGTTTTTT. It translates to CASSSLEGVAGELFF.

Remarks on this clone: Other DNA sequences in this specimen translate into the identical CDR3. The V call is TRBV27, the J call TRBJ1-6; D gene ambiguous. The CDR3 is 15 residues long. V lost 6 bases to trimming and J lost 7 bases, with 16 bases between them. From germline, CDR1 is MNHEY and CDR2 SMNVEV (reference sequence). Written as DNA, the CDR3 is TGTGCCAGCAGCACGATCACGAACACGAATTCACCCCTCCACTTT. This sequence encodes CASSTITNTNSPLHF.

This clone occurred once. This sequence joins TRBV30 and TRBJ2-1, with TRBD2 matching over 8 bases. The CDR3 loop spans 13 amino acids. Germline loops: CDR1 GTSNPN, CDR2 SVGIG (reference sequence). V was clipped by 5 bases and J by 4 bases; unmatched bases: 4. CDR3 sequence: CAWDSGGYNEQFF. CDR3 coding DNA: TGTGCCTGGGACTCGGGGGGGTACAATGAGCAGTTCTTC.

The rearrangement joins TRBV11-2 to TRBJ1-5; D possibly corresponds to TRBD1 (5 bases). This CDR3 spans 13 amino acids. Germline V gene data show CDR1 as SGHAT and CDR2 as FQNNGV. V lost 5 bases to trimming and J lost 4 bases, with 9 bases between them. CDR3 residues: CASSLGPNQPQHF. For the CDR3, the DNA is TGTGCCAGCAGCCTGGGGCCTAATCAGCCCCAGCATTTT.

The CDR3 bases are TGTGCCAGCAGTTTTTCCGAAGAGACCCAGTACTTC. Translated: CASSFSEETQYF. V usage is TRBV6-6 and J usage is TRBJ2-5; no clear D gene. The CDR3 is made up of 12 amino acids. V lost 4 bases and J 3 bases, leaving 6 bases between the germline ends. CDR1 and CDR2 from the germline V gene are MNHNY and SVGAGI (reference sequence).

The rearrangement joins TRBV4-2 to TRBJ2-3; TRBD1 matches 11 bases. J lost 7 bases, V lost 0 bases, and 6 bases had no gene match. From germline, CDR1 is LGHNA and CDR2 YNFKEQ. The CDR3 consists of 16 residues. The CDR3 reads CASSQEAGQGVNTQYF. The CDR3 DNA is TGTGCCAGCAGCCAAGAAGCGGGACAGGGGGTCAATACGCAGTATTTT.

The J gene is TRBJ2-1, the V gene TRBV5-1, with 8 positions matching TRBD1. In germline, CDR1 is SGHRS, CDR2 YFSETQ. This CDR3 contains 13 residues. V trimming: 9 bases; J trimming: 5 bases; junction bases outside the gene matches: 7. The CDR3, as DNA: TGCGCCATAAGGACAGGGAGTGACAATGAGCAGTTCTTC. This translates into CAIRTGSDNEQFF.

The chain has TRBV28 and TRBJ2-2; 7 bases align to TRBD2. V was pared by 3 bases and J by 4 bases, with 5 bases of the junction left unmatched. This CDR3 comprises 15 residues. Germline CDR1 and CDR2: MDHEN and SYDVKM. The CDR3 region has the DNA TGTGCCAGCAGTTTGGCCAGCGGGACCACCGGGGAGCTGTTTTTT. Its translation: CASSLASGTTGELFF.

DNA for the CDR3: TGTGCCAGCAGTTTCCGGAATTCACCCCTCCACTTT. Its protein is CASSFRNSPLHF. The rearrangement joins TRBV27 to TRBJ1-6; no clear D. This CDR3 is built from 12 residues. V was trimmed by 3 bases and J by 7 bases, leaving 4 bases between them. Germline V gene sequence: CDR1 MNHEY, CDR2 SMNVEV (reference sequence).

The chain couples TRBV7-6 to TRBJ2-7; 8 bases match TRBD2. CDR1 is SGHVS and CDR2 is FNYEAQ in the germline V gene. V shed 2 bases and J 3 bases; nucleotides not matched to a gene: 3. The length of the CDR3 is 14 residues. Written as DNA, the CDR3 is TGTGCCAGCAGCTTAAGCGGGAGTCTCTACGAGCAGTACTTC. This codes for CASSLSGSLYEQYF.

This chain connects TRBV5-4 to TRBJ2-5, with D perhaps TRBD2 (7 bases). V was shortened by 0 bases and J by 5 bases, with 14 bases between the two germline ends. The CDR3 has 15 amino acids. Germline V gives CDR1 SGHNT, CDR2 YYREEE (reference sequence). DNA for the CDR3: TGTGCCAGCAGCTTGGGCGGAGGGGGGGAGGAGACCCAGTACTTC. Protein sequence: CASSLGGGGEETQYF. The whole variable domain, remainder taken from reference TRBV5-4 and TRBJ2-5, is ETGVTQSPTHLIKTRGQQVTLRCSSQSGHNTVSWYQQALGQGPQFIFQYYREEENGRGNFPPRFSGLQFPNYSSELNVNALELDDSALYLCASSLGGGGEETQYFGPGTRLLVL.

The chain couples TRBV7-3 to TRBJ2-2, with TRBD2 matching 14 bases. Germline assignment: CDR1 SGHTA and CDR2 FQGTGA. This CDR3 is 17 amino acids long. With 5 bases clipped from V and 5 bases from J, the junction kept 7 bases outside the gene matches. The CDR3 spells CASSIRGLAGDTGELFF. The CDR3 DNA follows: TGTGCCAGCAGCATAAGGGGACTAGCGGGAGATACCGGGGAGCTGTTTTTT.

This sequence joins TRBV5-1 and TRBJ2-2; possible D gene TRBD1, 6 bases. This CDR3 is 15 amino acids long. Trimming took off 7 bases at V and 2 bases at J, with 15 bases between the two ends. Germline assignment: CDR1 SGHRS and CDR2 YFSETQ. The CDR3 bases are TGCGCCAGCGCAGGTCCGGGACAAAACACCGGGGAGCTGTTTTTT. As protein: CASAGPGQNTGELFF.

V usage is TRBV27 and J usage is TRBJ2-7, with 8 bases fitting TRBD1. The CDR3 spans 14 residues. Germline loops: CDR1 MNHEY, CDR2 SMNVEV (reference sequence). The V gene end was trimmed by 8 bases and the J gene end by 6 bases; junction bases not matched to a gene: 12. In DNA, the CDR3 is TGTGCCAGCCATCCCGGACAGGGTAAGGGCGAGCAGTACTTC. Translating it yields CASHPGQGKGEQYF.

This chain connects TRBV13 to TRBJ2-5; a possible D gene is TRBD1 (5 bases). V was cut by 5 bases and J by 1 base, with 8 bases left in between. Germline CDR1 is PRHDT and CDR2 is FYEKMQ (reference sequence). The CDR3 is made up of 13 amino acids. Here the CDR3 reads CASSLDSQETQYF. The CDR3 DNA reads TGTGCCAGCAGCCTCGACAGCCAAGAGACCCAGTACTTC. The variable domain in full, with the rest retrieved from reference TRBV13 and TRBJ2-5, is AAGVIQSPRHLIKEKRETATLKCYPIPRHDTVYWYQQGPGQDPQFLISFYEKMQSDKGSIPDRFSAQQFSDYHSELNMSSLELGDSALYFCASSLDSQETQYFGPGTRLLVL.

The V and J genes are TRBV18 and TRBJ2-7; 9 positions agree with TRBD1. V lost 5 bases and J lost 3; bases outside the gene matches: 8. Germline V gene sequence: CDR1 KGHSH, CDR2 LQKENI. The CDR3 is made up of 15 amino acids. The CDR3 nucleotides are TGTGCCAGCTCAAATCCCGGGACAGGGTTCTACGAGCAGTACTTC. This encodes CASSNPGTGFYEQYF.